The 13 T cell receptor beta chains presented below share a single source sample, sequenced in a study of blood T cell repertoires in COVID-19. The repertoire was sequenced with immunoSEQ multiplex PCR; TCRdb's copy has only in-frame clones and lacks some. In the table there are approximately 290,000 clones, about 80% of which are singletons. Sequencing used peripheral blood. The receptors shown here come from a person aged 70 to 79 with COVID-19, enrolled during active disease.

As to this clone: The same CDR3 also results from other DNA sequences found in this sample. The genes are TRBV19 and TRBJ2-7, with TRBD2 matching over 8 bases. The germline V gene encodes CDR1 LNHDA and CDR2 SQIVND (reference sequence). Germline trimming cut 5 bases from V and 4 bases from J; bases unmatched to any gene: 4. The CDR3 runs to 13 residues. CDR3 DNA: TGTGCCAGTAGTCACGGGACTAGTTACGAGCAGTACTTC. This translates into CASSHGTSYEQYF. Supplemented by reference TRBV19 and TRBJ2-7, the full variable domain reads DGGITQSPKYLFRKEGQNVTLSCEQNLNHDAMYWYRQDPGQGLRLIYYSQIVNDFQKGDIAEGYSVSREKKESFPLTVTSAQKNPTAFYLCASSHGTSYEQYFGPGTRLTVT.

The CDR3 is CASSSLRRGRNEQYF. CDR3 bases: TGTGCCAGCAGTTCCTTGCGGAGGGGTCGGAACGAGCAGTACTTC. V and J are TRBV28 and TRBJ2-7, with D possibly being TRBD2 (6 bases). The CDR3 extends over 15 amino acids. V lost 4 bases to trimming and J lost 5 bases, with 18 bases between them. The germline V gene encodes CDR1 MDHEN and CDR2 SYDVKM.

About this clone: At one end, the junction sequence differs from germline, possibly due to a read error. The chain is built from TRBV3-1 (or the pseudogene TRBV3-2) and TRBJ1-1; TRBD1 is a possible D gene (6 bases). This CDR3 has 14 amino acids. Germline CDR1 is LGHDT and CDR2 is YNNKEL (reference sequence). The CDR3 protein is CASTQGQPNTEAFF. The CDR3 DNA sequence: TGTGCCAGCACCCAAGGACAGCCGAACACTGAAGCTTTCTTT.

This clone has just a few counts. V is TRBV6-2 or TRBV6-3 and J is TRBJ2-7; D is unclear. The CDR3 length is 13 residues. V was trimmed by 1 base and J by 1 base, leaving 5 bases between them. Per germline, CDR1 MNHEY and CDR2 SVGEGT. This CDR3 reads CASSYYGSYEQYF. DNA for the CDR3: TGTGCCAGCAGTTACTACGGTTCCTACGAGCAGTACTTC.

This rearrangement joins TRBV3-1 (or the pseudogene TRBV3-2) to TRBJ2-5, with a weak D call TRBD1 (5 bases). The CDR3 contains 14 residues. With 4 bases removed from V and 7 bases from J, the gap between germline ends came to 16 bases. Germline CDR1 reads LGHDT; CDR2 reads YNNKEL (reference sequence). The CDR3 DNA reads as TGTGCCAGCAGCCCAGAGGTCAGGGTTGTGACCCAGTACTTC. This sequence encodes CASSPEVRVVTQYF.

The chain uses TRBV30 and TRBJ1-2; D is uncertain. V was trimmed by 4 bases and J by 2 bases, leaving 14 bases between them. CDR1 and CDR2 from the germline V gene are GTSNPN and SVGIG (reference sequence). The CDR3 runs to 14 residues. CDR3 amino acids: CAWTARGGNYGYTF. DNA for the CDR3: TGTGCCTGGACCGCGCGGGGAGGAAACTATGGCTACACCTTC.

This chain joins TRBV14 and TRBJ2-7; 11 nucleotides align to TRBD2. Losses at the gene ends were 1 base for V and 6 bases for J; bases not matched to a gene: 5. Germline V lookup: CDR1 SGHDN, CDR2 FVKESK. The CDR3 is 15 residues long. The CDR3 here is CASSQALAGGSEQYF. CDR3 DNA: TGTGCCAGCAGCCAAGCTTTAGCGGGAGGGTCCGAGCAGTACTTC.

The chain has TRBV19 and TRBJ2-3; D possibly corresponds to TRBD2 (5 bases). V lost 6 bases and J 3 bases, leaving 16 bases between the germline ends. The CDR3 has 15 amino acids. The germline gives CDR1 LNHDA, CDR2 SQIVND (reference sequence). CDR3 nucleotide sequence: TGTGCCAGTAGATCTGAAGGACTTCCAACAGATACGCAGTATTTT. It specifies CASRSEGLPTDTQYF.

The V call is TRBV5-5, the J call TRBJ1-6; unclear D gene. Trimming shortened V by 6 bases and J by 5 bases, and 6 bases separated the two germline ends. Germline CDR1 is SGHKS and CDR2 is YYEKEE (reference sequence). This CDR3 contains 12 residues. CDR3 sequence: CASTANNSPLHF. CDR3 bases: TGTGCCAGCACTGCGAATAATTCACCCCTCCACTTT.

This clone was seen a handful of times. V gene TRBV5-1 combines with J gene TRBJ2-1; 8 positions match TRBD1. This CDR3 is 14 amino acids long. The V segment lost 1 base and the J segment 7 bases; nucleotides outside the gene matches: 4. Germline V gene lookup returns CDR1 SGHRS and CDR2 YFSETQ. Written as DNA, the CDR3 is TGCGCCAGCAGCTTGATGACAGGGGTGAATGAGCAGTTCTTC. This translates into CASSLMTGVNEQFF.

The CDR3 nucleotides are TGTGCCAGCAGTTTATTCCTCTCAGCCGGGGAGCTGTTTTTT. It specifies CASSLFLSAGELFF. The rearrangement joins TRBV27 to TRBJ2-2; D is uncertain. Germline CDR1 is MNHEY and CDR2 is SMNVEV (reference sequence). The CDR3 is 14 amino acids. V was cut by 1 base and J by 6 bases, with 9 bases left in between.

This chain connects TRBV19 to TRBJ1-5; D is undetermined. The CDR3 is 16 residues long. V lost 3 bases, J lost 2 bases, and 14 bases lay in between. CDR1 LNHDA and CDR2 SQIVND come from the germline V gene (reference sequence). This CDR3 is CASSISGSRGNQPQHF. The DNA of the CDR3 is TGTGCCAGTAGTATTTCCGGGTCGAGGGGCAATCAGCCCCAGCATTTT.

This clone appeared a single time. V and J are TRBV6-1 and TRBJ2-1, with 14 bases lining up with TRBD2. Germline CDR1 MNHNS, CDR2 SASEGT. CDR3 length equals 16 residues. V lost 5 bases and J lost 8; bases outside the gene matches: 8. The CDR3 here is CASSKGLAGGRDEQFF. Written as DNA, the CDR3 is TGTGCCAGCAGTAAAGGACTAGCGGGGGGTAGGGATGAGCAGTTCTTC.